The 26 T cell receptor beta chains given below trace back to one sample, sequenced in a study of blood T cell repertoires in COVID-19 (TCRdb year 2020). The receptor library was made with the immunoSEQ multiplex PCR assay. Sourced from immuneACCESS, this table was stored by TCRdb with only in-frame sequences that have V and J called. A share of the clones is absent; for the studies checked, an unresolved V gene accounts for under half, and the remainder has no known explanation. The sample contains some 290,000 clones, about nine tenths of them found a single time. The biggest ten clones account for about 2.2% of the sample. Sequenced material: peripheral blood. The receptors were sampled from a woman in her forties or fifties who had recovered from COVID-19.

A remark on this clone: Other DNA sequences within the sample encode an identical CDR3. This chain connects TRBV27 to TRBJ1-1, with D perhaps TRBD1 (6 bases). In germline, CDR1 is MNHEY, CDR2 SMNVEV (reference sequence). The CDR3 totals 13 residues. Trimming shortened V by 7 bases and J by 0 bases, and 9 bases separated the two germline ends. CDR3 sequence (DNA): TGTGCCAGCACGGGGGGCCTGAACACTGAAGCTTTCTTT. This translates into CASTGGLNTEAFF.

The V and J genes are TRBV27 and TRBJ2-1; maybe TRBD2 (6 bases). V lost 2 bases and J 8 bases, leaving 13 bases between the germline ends. Germline CDR1 reads MNHEY; CDR2 reads SMNVEV (reference sequence). This CDR3 spans 14 amino acids. In DNA form, the CDR3 reads TGTGCCAGCAGTTTAGCGTACTCGGGGGATGAGCAGTTCTTC. Encoded protein: CASSLAYSGDEQFF.

The chain joins TRBV6-5 to TRBJ1-1, with 10 positions matching TRBD1. The ends lost 2 bases at V and 5 bases at J; junction bases unmatched: 8. The germline CDR1 and CDR2 sequences are MNHEY and SVGAGI. The CDR3 extends over 16 amino acids. The CDR3 loop is CASSYTPGQGSTEAFF. Written as DNA, the CDR3 is TGTGCCAGCAGTTACACTCCGGGACAGGGGAGTACTGAAGCTTTCTTT.

This clone has a single count. The V and J genes are TRBV28 and TRBJ2-1; 16 positions match TRBD2. With 6 bases clipped from V and 7 bases from J, the junction kept 12 bases outside the gene matches. This CDR3 is built from 18 residues. Germline V CDR1 and CDR2: MDHEN, SYDVKM. The CDR3 DNA reads as TGTGCCAGCAGGTCTCCGGGACTAGCGGGAGGGTATGGGAATGAGCAGTTCTTC. Translating it yields CASRSPGLAGGYGNEQFF.

This sequence joins TRBV5-1 and TRBJ1-4; a weak D match, TRBD1 (5 bases). The V gene lost 4 bases and the J gene lost 7 bases, with 11 bases spanning the gap. The CDR3 is 13 amino acids. Looked up from germline, CDR1 is SGHRS and CDR2 is YFSETQ. The CDR3 nucleotides read TGCGCCAGCAGCCCGGGGGATAGTGAAAAACTGTTTTTT. Protein: CASSPGDSEKLFF.

The chain has TRBV6-1 and TRBJ2-7; 8 bases line up with TRBD1. This CDR3 spans 14 amino acids. The V and J ends lost 2 bases and 5 bases, in that order; junction bases with no gene match: 5. From germline, CDR1 is MNHNS and CDR2 SASEGT. Here the CDR3 DNA reads TGTGCCAGCAGTGAACAGGACAGGGTCCACGAGCAGTACTTC. Translated, it gives CASSEQDRVHEQYF.

The chain uses TRBV5-6 and TRBJ2-5; TRBD2 matches at 8 bases. Germline trimming cut 4 bases from V and 2 bases from J; bases unmatched to any gene: 10. CDR1 is SGHDT, CDR2 YYEEEE, per germline. This CDR3 comprises 16 residues. The CDR3 loop reads CASSRPFAGGQETQYF. CDR3 DNA sequence: TGTGCCAGCAGCAGACCCTTCGCGGGGGGTCAAGAGACCCAGTACTTC.

A word on this clone: Other DNA sequences in this specimen translate into the identical CDR3. The chain uses TRBV11-2 and TRBJ1-1; no clear D. Trimming cost V 3 bases and J 0 bases, with 8 bases left between them. The CDR3 spans 14 residues. Germline V gene sequence: CDR1 SGHAT, CDR2 FQNNGV. This CDR3 is CASSLRRVNTEAFF. DNA of the CDR3: TGTGCCAGCAGCTTGAGGAGGGTGAACACTGAAGCTTTCTTT.

The chain joins TRBV11-2 to TRBJ2-2; D remains unclear. Between the trimmed V and J ends, which lost 1 base and 7 bases, there was a span of 7 bases. Germline V gives CDR1 SGHAT, CDR2 FQNNGV. The CDR3 is made up of 13 amino acids. CDR3 residues: CASSLAAVGELFF. The DNA for the CDR3 is TGTGCCAGCAGCTTAGCTGCGGTCGGGGAGCTGTTTTTT.

V usage is TRBV7-6 and J usage is TRBJ2-7, with no clear D. V gave up 5 bases and J gave up 0 bases, with 5 bases separating them. This CDR3 is built from 12 residues. Germline lookup yields CDR1 SGHVS and CDR2 FNYEAQ. The CDR3 sequence: CASSPLSYEQYF. Written as DNA, the CDR3 is TGTGCCAGCAGCCCCCTCTCCTACGAGCAGTACTTC.

The chain uses TRBV5-1 and TRBJ1-3; a weak D match, TRBD1 (6 bases). Trimming pared 9 bases from V and 0 bases from J, leaving 16 bases between. CDR3 length equals 15 residues. Per the germline V gene, CDR1 is SGHRS and CDR2 is YFSETQ. The CDR3 DNA sequence: TGCGCCACCCGTCTAAAAGGGGGCTCTGGAAACACCATATATTTT. It yields the protein CATRLKGGSGNTIYF.

The chain is built from TRBV6-2 or TRBV6-3 and TRBJ1-2; no firm D call. Deletions cut 2 bases from V and 3 bases from J, with 16 bases between. This CDR3 has 16 amino acids. Germline-derived CDR1 and CDR2 are MNHEY and SVGEGT. CDR3 residues: CASSYEVPSVDYGYTF. CDR3 nucleotides: TGTGCCAGCAGTTACGAGGTCCCTTCGGTGGACTATGGCTACACCTTC.

This chain connects TRBV7-6 to TRBJ2-7; the match to TRBD2 covers 11 bases. CDR3 size: 15 residues. Germline V lookup: CDR1 SGHVS, CDR2 FNYEAQ. V lost 4 bases to trimming and J lost 2 bases; unmatched junction nucleotides: 4. The CDR3 nucleotides are TGTGCCAGCAGCTCTTTAGCGGGGGGGGCCTACGAGCAGTACTTC. Amino acids: CASSSLAGGAYEQYF.

This chain uses TRBV13 with TRBJ1-2; the match to TRBD1 covers 7 bases. J lost 4 bases, V lost 5 bases, and 10 bases had no gene match. The germline gives CDR1 PRHDT, CDR2 FYEKMQ (reference sequence). CDR3 size: 15 residues. In DNA, the CDR3 is TGTGCCAGCAGCCTTGGACAGGAGCTACTCTATGGCTACACCTTC. Its translation is CASSLGQELLYGYTF.

The J gene is TRBJ1-1, the V gene TRBV7-8; D possibly corresponds to TRBD1 (5 bases). In germline, CDR1 is SGHVS, CDR2 FQNEAQ. V was clipped by 3 bases and J by 3 bases, with 17 bases between them. This CDR3 spans 16 amino acids. The CDR3 protein is CASSLGRAGGDTEAFF. The CDR3 DNA follows: TGTGCCAGCAGCTTGGGAAGGGCGGGGGGAGACACTGAAGCTTTCTTT.

This chain links TRBV5-6 with TRBJ1-5; tentatively, D is TRBD1 (5 bases). CDR3 length: 14 residues. The germline V gene has CDR1 SGHDT and CDR2 YYEEEE. Trimming shortened V by 1 base and J by 2 bases, and 7 bases separated the two germline ends. The CDR3 protein is CASSLFRGNQPQHF. The CDR3 DNA sequence: TGTGCCAGCAGCTTGTTCAGGGGCAATCAGCCCCAGCATTTT.

With regard to this clone: Germline and junction disagree at one end, which may indicate a read error. This chain joins TRBV7-8 and TRBJ2-7, with D tentatively TRBD2 (6 bases). The germline CDR1 and CDR2 sequences are SGHVS and FQNEAQ. The CDR3 covers 12 residues. CDR3 in amino acids: CASSPELGLSDF. DNA of the CDR3: TGTGCCAGCAGCCCCGAACTTGGACTATCCGACTTC.

This clone was seen only a few times. J is TRBJ2-1 and V is TRBV7-9; perhaps TRBD1 as D (5 bases). V dropped 2 bases and J dropped 9 bases, with 11 bases sitting between them. Per the germline V gene, CDR1 is SEHNR and CDR2 is FQNEAQ (reference sequence). There are 13 residues in the CDR3. The CDR3 region has the DNA TGTGCCAGCAGCTTACAGGGTTTTGGTGAGCAGTTCTTC. Protein sequence: CASSLQGFGEQFF.

The CDR3 is CASRGGLTNEKLFF. Written as DNA, the CDR3 is TGTGCCAGTAGAGGGGGCCTGACTAATGAAAAACTGTTTTTT. The rearrangement uses TRBV3-1 (or the pseudogene TRBV3-2) and TRBJ1-4; 7 bases align to TRBD1. CDR1 and CDR2 (germline): LGHDT, YNNKEL (reference sequence). The CDR3 has 14 amino acids. V was pared by 9 bases and J by 2 bases, with 6 bases of the junction left unmatched.

The genes are TRBV4-2 and TRBJ2-7, with D maybe TRBD2 (5 bases). The CDR3 contains 14 residues. V was clipped by 3 bases and J by 2 bases, with 11 bases between them. Germline loops: CDR1 LGHNA, CDR2 YNFKEQ. The CDR3 sequence is CASSQQSGPYEQYF. Written as DNA, the CDR3 is TGTGCCAGCAGCCAGCAAAGCGGCCCCTACGAGCAGTACTTC.

The chain employs TRBV5-1 and TRBJ2-3; D may be TRBD2 (6 bases). Trimming took off 4 bases at V and 0 bases at J, with 15 bases between the two ends. CDR3 length: 16 amino acids. The germline V gene has CDR1 SGHRS and CDR2 YFSETQ. The CDR3 here is CASSQTSFPSTDTQYF. The CDR3, as DNA: TGCGCCAGCAGCCAAACTAGCTTCCCCAGCACAGATACGCAGTATTTT.

This clone has just a few counts. Additional DNA sequences in this sample encode the identical CDR3. The V and J genes are TRBV30 and TRBJ1-2, with D uncertain. The CDR3 consists of 10 residues. The V end was cut by 5 bases, the J end by 8 bases, with 9 bases between. Germline V CDR1 and CDR2: GTSNPN, SVGIG (reference sequence). The DNA for the CDR3 is TGTGCCTGGCGACGCGGGGGCTACACCTTC. Translated, it gives CAWRRGGYTF.

The rearrangement links TRBV28 to TRBJ2-1; 7 bases align to TRBD2. Germline V CDR1 and CDR2: MDHEN, SYDVKM. This CDR3 is built from 21 residues. V was pared by 6 bases and J by 1 base, with 24 bases of the junction left unmatched. The CDR3 here is CASRRNWWEREPGRSYNEQFF. DNA of the CDR3: TGTGCCAGCAGACGGAACTGGTGGGAGCGGGAACCGGGTCGATCCTACAATGAGCAGTTCTTC.

The V gene is TRBV7-2, the J gene TRBJ1-2; D call uncertain. Germline V lookup: CDR1 SGHTA, CDR2 FQGNSA. This CDR3 has 13 amino acids. V was shortened by 3 bases and J by 8 bases, with 13 bases between the two germline ends. The CDR3 nucleotides read TGTGCCAGCAGCTTTGAGGGTTTGGGGGGCTACACCTTC. This sequence encodes CASSFEGLGGYTF.

There are a few counts of this clone. This chain's CDR3 is CASSQGASGSLSAETQYF. The CDR3 coding sequence is TGTGCCAGCAGCCAAGGGGCTAGCGGGAGTCTTTCGGCCGAGACCCAGTACTTC. The genes are TRBV4-2 and TRBJ2-5; 10 nucleotides line up with TRBD2. Germline V gene sequence: CDR1 LGHNA, CDR2 YNFKEQ. The CDR3 has 18 amino acids. J gave up 5 bases and V 1 base, and 13 bases lay outside the gene matches.

The chain combines TRBV27 with TRBJ1-2; TRBD1 matches 11 bases. Germline CDR1 is MNHEY and CDR2 is SMNVEV (reference sequence). Losses at the gene ends were 0 bases for V and 6 bases for J; bases not matched to a gene: 3. The CDR3 consists of 15 residues. CDR3 region: CASSLSGQGGDGYTF. In DNA, the CDR3 is TGTGCCAGCAGTTTATCGGGACAGGGGGGGGATGGCTACACCTTC.